The T cell receptor beta chain under discussion was sequenced for a study of blood T cell repertoires in COVID-19. The wider study: In each case, the material was cDNA or gDNA derived from T cells, B-cell-depleted T cells, or PBMCs.

Method: immunoSEQ multiplex PCR; TCRdb's copy keeps in-frame clones and lacks some. The profile shows some 370,000 clones, almost 90% of them singletons. This CDR3 spans 13 amino acids. Germline CDR1 LNHDA, CDR2 SQIVND (reference sequence). V was shortened by 3 bases and J by 8 bases, with 11 bases between the two germline ends. The TCR sequence derives from a man between 18 and 29 years old with active or convalescent COVID-19. The chain joins TRBV19 to TRBJ2-1, with D unclear. Material for sequencing was peripheral blood. CDR3 sequence: CASSIMIAHEQFF. CDR3 coding DNA: TGTGCCAGTAGTATTATGATAGCCCATGAGCAGTTCTTC.